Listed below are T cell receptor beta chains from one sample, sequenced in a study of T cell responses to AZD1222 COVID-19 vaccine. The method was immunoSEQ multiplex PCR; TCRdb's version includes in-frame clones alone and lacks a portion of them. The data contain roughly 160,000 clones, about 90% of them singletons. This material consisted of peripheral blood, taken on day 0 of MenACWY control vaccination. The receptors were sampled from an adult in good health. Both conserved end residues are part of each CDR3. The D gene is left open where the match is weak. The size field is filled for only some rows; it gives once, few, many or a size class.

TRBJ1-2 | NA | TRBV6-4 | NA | TGTGCCAGCAGTGACTCCAGGGTCGGGGGCTACACCTTC | CASSDSRVGGYTF
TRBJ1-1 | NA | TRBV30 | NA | TGTGCCTGGGGACGGGCAACCACTGAAGCTTTCTTT | CAWGRATTEAFF
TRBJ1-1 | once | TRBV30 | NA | TGTGCCTGGAGCCACGATACAGGGAAGGGTGAAGCTTTCTTT | CAWSHDTGKGEAFF
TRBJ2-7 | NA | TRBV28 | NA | TGTGCCAGCAGTTTATTATCCTACGAGCAGTACTTC | CASSLLSYEQYF
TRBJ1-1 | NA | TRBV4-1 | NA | TGCGCCAGCAGCCACGCCCGATTGGGGTTGGCTTTCTTT | CASSHARLGLAFF
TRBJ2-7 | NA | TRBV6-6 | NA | TGTGCCAGCAGGGCAGATTTCTCCTACGAGCAGTACTTC | CASRADFSYEQYF
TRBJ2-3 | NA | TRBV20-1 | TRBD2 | TGCAGTGCTAGTCTGACTAGCGCTGGCACAGATACGCAGTATTTT | CSASLTSAGTDTQYF
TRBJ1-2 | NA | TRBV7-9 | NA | TGTGCCAGCAGGTTACGGGAGACAGATTCGGGCTACACCTTC | CASRLRETDSGYTF
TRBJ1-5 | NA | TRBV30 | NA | TGTGCCTGGAGCCGATCTGGGAGTCCGGGGAATCAGCCCCAGCATTTT | CAWSRSGSPGNQPQHF
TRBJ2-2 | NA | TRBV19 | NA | TGTGCCAGTGCGATAAGGGGGAGAGGGGAGCTGTTTTTT | CASAIRGRGELFF
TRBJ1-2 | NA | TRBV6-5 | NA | TGTGCCAGCACCAAAGGGGGTGGCTACACCTTC | CASTKGGGYTF
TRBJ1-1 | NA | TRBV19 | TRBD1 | TGTGCCAGTAGTGTGGACGACAGGGGGATCACTGAAGCTTTCTTT | CASSVDDRGITEAFF
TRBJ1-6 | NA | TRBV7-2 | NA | TGTGCCAGCAGCCCAGGGAATAACAGGGTTTCACCCCTCCACTTT | CASSPGNNRVSPLHF
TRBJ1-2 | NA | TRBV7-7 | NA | TGTGCTAGCAGCTTAGGTGGCAGTGTACCACCCTATGGCTACACCTTC | CASSLGGSVPPYGYTF
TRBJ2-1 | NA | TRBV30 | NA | TGTGCCTGGAGTAATTCCTACAATGAGCAGTTCTTC | CAWSNSYNEQFF
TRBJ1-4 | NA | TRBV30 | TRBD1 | TGTGCCTGGAACAACTGGGGGACAGGGAATGAAAAACTGTTTTTT | CAWNNWGTGNEKLFF
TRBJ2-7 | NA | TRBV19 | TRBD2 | TGTGCCAGTAGTCCCCCTAGCGGGAGTGGCGAGCAGTACTTC | CASSPPSGSGEQYF
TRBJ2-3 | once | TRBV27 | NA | TGTGCCAGCAGTTCATACCCGAGGCTAGTAGGAGATACGCAGTATTTT | CASSSYPRLVGDTQYF
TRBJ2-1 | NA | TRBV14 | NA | TGTGCCAGCAGCTGGCAGGGGGGGTCCTACAATGAGCAGTTCTTC | CASSWQGGSYNEQFF
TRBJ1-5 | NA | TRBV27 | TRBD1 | TGTGCCAGCAGCCCGACAGGGGGCCACCAGCCCCAGCATTTT | CASSPTGGHQPQHF
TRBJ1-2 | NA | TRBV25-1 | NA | TGTGCCAGCAGTGAATCAGGGGATCGGGGCTACACCTTC | CASSESGDRGYTF
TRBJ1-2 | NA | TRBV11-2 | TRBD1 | TGTGCCAGCAGCTTGGTTGGGACAGGACATGGCTACACCTTC | CASSLVGTGHGYTF
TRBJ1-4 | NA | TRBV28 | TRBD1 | TGTGCCAGCAGTCCGGGACAGGGGGAGAATGAAAAACTGTTTTTT | CASSPGQGENEKLFF
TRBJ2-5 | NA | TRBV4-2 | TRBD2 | TGTGCCAGCAGCCAAGGACTAGCGGGCTCTGGAGGTCAAGAGACCCAGTACTTC | CASSQGLAGSGGQETQYF
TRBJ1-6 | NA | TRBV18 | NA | TGTGCCAGCTCACCGAACCGCAGTTTAGGTTCACCCCTCCACTTT | CASSPNRSLGSPLHF
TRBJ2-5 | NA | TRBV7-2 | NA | TGTGCCAGCAGCCAAAGGGCCGGGGATCAAGAGACCCAGTACTTC | CASSQRAGDQETQYF
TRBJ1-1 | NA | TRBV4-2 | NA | TGTGCCAGCAGCCACCAGGAACATTACCTCGGGAACACTGAAGCTTTCTTT | CASSHQEHYLGNTEAFF
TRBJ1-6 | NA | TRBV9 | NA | TGTGCCAGCAGCGTAGAAGGGCTCTATAATTCACCCCTCCACTTT | CASSVEGLYNSPLHF
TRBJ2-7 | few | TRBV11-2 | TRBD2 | TGTGCCAGCCAAAGGGCGGCTAGCGGATTCTACGAGCAGTACTTC | CASQRAASGFYEQYF
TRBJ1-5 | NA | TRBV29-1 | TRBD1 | TGCAGCGCAGGGGGAAGCAAGGGGCAGCCCCAGCATTTT | CSAGGSKGQPQHF
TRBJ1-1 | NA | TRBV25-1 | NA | TGTGCCAGCAGCCCCCTGGGCCTTCTGCAAGCTTTCTTT | CASSPLGLLQAFF
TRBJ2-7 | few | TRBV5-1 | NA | TGCGCCAGCAGGCTTGAACGGGGCTCCTACGAGCAGTACTTC | CASRLERGSYEQYF
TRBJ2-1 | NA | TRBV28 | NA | TGTGCCAGCACCCGCGGTGCTGAGCAGTTCTTC | CASTRGAEQFF
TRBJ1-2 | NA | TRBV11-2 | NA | TGTGCCAGCAGTCTAGGAGGGGGGATTAACTATGGCTACACCTTC | CASSLGGGINYGYTF
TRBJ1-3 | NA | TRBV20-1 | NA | TGCAGTGCTAGAGGTGGAAACACCATATATTTT | CSARGGNTIYF
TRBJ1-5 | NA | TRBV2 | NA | TGTGCCAGCAGTGATGCGGGGGATCGAGATCAGCCCCAGCATTTT | CASSDAGDRDQPQHF
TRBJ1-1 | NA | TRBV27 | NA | TGTGCCAGCAGTTTATCGACGACAGGGAACACTGAAGCTTTCTTT | CASSLSTTGNTEAFF
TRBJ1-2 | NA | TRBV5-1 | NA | TGCGCCAGCAGCCTGACCGGACCGATCTATGGCTACACCTTC | CASSLTGPIYGYTF
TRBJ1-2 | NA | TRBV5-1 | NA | TGCGCCAGCAGCCCCTCAGGGTTTGGCTACACCTTC | CASSPSGFGYTF
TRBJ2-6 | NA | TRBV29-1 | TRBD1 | TGCAGCGCCCTTAGGGGACAGGGAAACTCTGGGGCCAACGTCCTGACTTTC | CSALRGQGNSGANVLTF
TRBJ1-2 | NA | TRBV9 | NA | TGTGCCAGCAGCACAGACAGGCGTGGCTACACCTTC | CASSTDRRGYTF
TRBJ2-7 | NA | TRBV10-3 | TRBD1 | TGTGCCCTTGGGACAGGGGGCTGGTACGAGCAGTACTTC | CALGTGGWYEQYF
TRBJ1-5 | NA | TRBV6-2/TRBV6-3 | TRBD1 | TGTGCCAGCAGTGGTTTTGGGACAGAGGATCAGCCCCAGCATTTT | CASSGFGTEDQPQHF
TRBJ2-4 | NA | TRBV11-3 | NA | TGTGCCAGCAGCAACAGGGTGGGTACGGTCAAAAACATTCAGTACTTC | CASSNRVGTVKNIQYF